Sequencing of this T cell receptor (gamma chain) was carried out in a study of Vδ1+ human thymocytes. General study findings and limits: Around a fifth of thymic delta-chain sequences were Vdelta2, with few Vdelta3, unlike blood Vdelta1+ controls. In the thymus, TRG and TRD repertoires looked highly polyclonal with Gaussian CDR3 lengths.

Extracted RNA was reverse transcribed into cDNA. The CDR3 regions were amplified by multiplex PCR from V-gene primers to a constant-region primer. TCRdb fed the multiplex PCR reads to CATT. Here the sample spans 25,000 to 35,000 gamma-chain clones, about 18% being singletons. Germline V gene data show CDR1 as VENAVY and CDR2 as YDSYNSRV. V shed 3 bases, J shed 3 bases, and the junction held 8 bases outside the gene matches. This CDR3 region has 14 residues. This clone appeared a few times. What it binds is unknown. The TCR comes from a boy under three years old who had congenital heart surgery. Input material: Vdelta1+ gamma-delta thymocytes from the thymus. Subset reported: FACS-sorted CD3+ TCRalphabeta- TCRVdelta1+ TCRVdelta2- thymocytes. The V call is TRGV8, the J call TRGJ1 or TRGJ2. CDR3 protein: CATWDQGFYYKKLF. The CDR3 bases are TGTGCCACCTGGGATCAGGGCTTTTATTATAAGAAACTCTTT.